Shown below are 29 T cell receptor beta chains from a single sample sequenced in a study of blood T cells in healthy people across ages. A J-beta primer mix and a sample-barcoded 5' primer were used in a second PCR of roughly 7 to 12 cycles. TCRdb re-analysed the 5' RACE reads in MiXCR, keeping a single row per CDR3 protein. Altogether 1.5 million to 2 million distinct CDR3 sequences are present, approximately 50% being singletons, with the ten largest covering around 2.1%. The source material was blood. These receptors originate from a woman in her thirties or forties in good health.

This chain connects TRBV6-1 to TRBJ1-2, with 9 bases aligning to TRBD1. The CDR3 extends over 16 amino acids. Germline V gives CDR1 MNHNS, CDR2 SASEGT. J was trimmed by 5 bases and V by 4 bases; bases with no gene match: 11. CDR3 sequence reads: CASSAMPGQGGYGYTF. CDR3 sequence (DNA): TGTGCCAGCAGTGCCATGCCGGGACAGGGTGGATATGGCTACACCTTC.

This clonotype was seen a few times. V and J are TRBV20-1 and TRBJ2-4, with 7 bases matching TRBD2. The DNA matches TRBJ2-7 better at its end, which makes the J call doubtful. The CDR3 is made up of 14 amino acids. Looked up from germline, CDR1 is DFQATT and CDR2 is SNEGSKA (reference sequence). The CDR3, as DNA: TGCAGTGCTAGAGATGGGGGGGGGACTTACGAGCAGTACTTC. Translation gives CSARDGGGTYEQYF.

V gene TRBV20-1 combines with J gene TRBJ2-1; unclear D gene. The closer fit of TRBJ2-7 to the DNA end suggests the J call may be wrong. Germline values: CDR1 DFQATT, CDR2 SNEGSKA (reference sequence). The CDR3 contains 15 residues. CDR3 DNA sequence: TGCAGTGCTAGAGATGCTGGAGCGTCCTACAATGAGCAGTACTTC. Its translation is CSARDAGASYNEQYF.

This clonotype was counted ten times or more. This rearrangement joins TRBV6-5 to TRBJ2-7; 9 nucleotides line up with TRBD2. The CDR3 totals 17 residues. The junction had 11 bases not matched to a gene; V was cut back by 0 bases and J by 5 bases. Germline CDR1 is MNHEY and CDR2 is SVGAGI. CDR3 DNA: TGTGCCAGCAGTTACTCGGAGGTAGCGGGGGCGCACGACGAGCAGTACTTC. Residues: CASSYSEVAGAHDEQYF.

The rearrangement uses TRBV20-1 and TRBJ2-7; D may be TRBD1 or TRBD2 (5 bases each). Germline V gene lookup returns CDR1 DFQATT and CDR2 SNEGSKA (reference sequence). This CDR3 has 14 residues. The ends were cut back, 6 bases at V and 6 bases at J, with 21 bases in the middle. The CDR3 coding sequence is TGCAGTGCAAAACCGGGACCAACCCTAGTCGAGCAGTACTTC. It yields the protein CSAKPGPTLVEQYF.

This clonotype has a handful of counts. This rearrangement joins TRBV7-6 to TRBJ2-5; 7 nucleotides agree with TRBD2. The CDR3 has 14 amino acids. V was clipped by 3 bases and J by 4 bases; unmatched bases: 5. Germline V gene lookup returns CDR1 SGHVS and CDR2 FNYEAQ. CDR3 nucleotide sequence: TGTGCCAGCAGCTTGGGAGGGAATGGAGAGACCCAGTACTTC. It yields the protein CASSLGGNGETQYF.

The rearrangement uses TRBV5-1 and TRBJ1-2; TRBD1 might be the D (5 bases). Trimming removed 0 bases from V and 5 bases from J, with 14 bases in between. From germline, CDR1 is SGHRS and CDR2 YFSETQ. CDR3 size: 15 residues. The DNA for the CDR3 is TGCGCCAGCAGCTTGGATCAGGGAACGGGGTATGGCTACACCTTC. It specifies CASSLDQGTGYGYTF.

This clonotype has a handful of counts. The rearrangement joins TRBV13 to TRBJ2-5; D possibly corresponds to TRBD1 (6 bases). The ends were cut back, 5 bases at V and 5 bases at J, with 9 bases in the middle. CDR1 and CDR2 (germline): PRHDT, FYEKMQ (reference sequence). The CDR3 runs to 12 residues. DNA for the CDR3: TGTGCCAGCAGCACAGGGTTCGAGACCCAGTACTTC. Translation gives CASSTGFETQYF.

The chain has TRBV4-3 and TRBJ2-5, with D tentatively TRBD1 or TRBD2 (5 bases each). V was pared by 1 base and J by 4 bases, with 13 bases between. CDR1 is LGHNA and CDR2 is YSLEER in the germline V gene. This CDR3 has 15 residues. The CDR3 reads CASSQGAAGLETQYF. In nucleotides, the CDR3 is TGCGCCAGCAGCCAAGGAGCGGCAGGGCTAGAGACCCAGTACTTC.

CDR3 protein: CASKLDRATDTQYF. DNA for the CDR3: TGTGCCAGCAAATTGGACAGGGCCACAGATACGCAGTATTTT. This chain uses TRBV6-1 with TRBJ2-3; 8 bases line up with TRBD1. Germline CDR1 reads MNHNS; CDR2 reads SASEGT. This CDR3 comprises 14 residues. V shed 7 bases and J 2 bases; nucleotides not matched to a gene: 5.

In this sample, this clonotype turned up once. The rearrangement joins TRBV27 to TRBJ1-5; 10 bases align to TRBD1. The CDR3 extends over 14 amino acids. Germline V lookup: CDR1 MNHEY, CDR2 SMNVEV (reference sequence). The J segment lost 5 bases and the V segment lost 6 bases, leaving 4 bases of the junction unmatched. The CDR3 loop is CASRGTGVDQPQHF. The CDR3 DNA reads as TGTGCCAGCAGGGGGACAGGGGTTGATCAGCCCCAGCATTTT.

This clonotype was observed a handful of times. The chain carries TRBV4-1 and TRBJ2-5; TRBD2 might be the D (5 bases). The CDR3 consists of 16 residues. The V end was cut by 0 bases, the J end by 5 bases, with 16 bases between. Per the germline V gene, CDR1 is MGHRA and CDR2 is YSYEKL. The CDR3 DNA sequence: TGCGCCAGCAGCCAAGACGGAACTAGAGTCGGGGAGACCCAGTACTTC. This codes for CASSQDGTRVGETQYF.

This clonotype was counted a single time. The V and J genes are TRBV7-2 and TRBJ1-2, with D possibly being TRBD1 (6 bases). The germline gives CDR1 SGHTA, CDR2 FQGNSA. The CDR3 covers 15 residues. V lost 6 bases, J lost 6 bases, and 20 bases lay in between. CDR3 protein: CASSNAGGGWNGYTF. The CDR3 bases are TGTGCCAGCAGTAATGCGGGAGGGGGATGGAATGGCTACACCTTC.

This clonotype was observed a handful of times. The rearrangement joins TRBV6-2 or TRBV6-3 to TRBJ2-1; a possible D gene is TRBD1 (6 bases). The V gene's germline CDR1 is MNHEY and CDR2 SVGEGT. V lost 10 bases to trimming and J lost 8 bases, with 18 bases between them. The CDR3 runs 13 residues. The CDR3 DNA sequence: TGTGCCACCCGAAAACAGGGTAGGGATGAGCAGTTCTTC. Its protein is CATRKQGRDEQFF.

This clonotype was seen only a few times. The chain uses TRBV6-1 and TRBJ2-7, with 7 bases lining up with TRBD1. J gave up 1 base and V 8 bases, and 5 bases lay outside the gene matches. Germline CDR1 MNHNS, CDR2 SASEGT. CDR3 size: 13 residues. CDR3 sequence (DNA): TGTGCCAGCCAACCAGGGGGATCCTACGAGCAGTACTTC. Amino acid sequence: CASQPGGSYEQYF.

Worth noting for this clonotype: With a much larger clone just one base away, this may be a read error. This chain joins TRBV4-3 and TRBJ2-5; the D gene is possibly TRBD2 (5 bases). The CDR3 has 14 amino acids. The germline V and J ends were trimmed by 1 base and 11 bases, with 17 bases remaining between them. Germline CDR1 reads LGHNA; CDR2 reads YSLEER. The CDR3 coding sequence is TGCGCCAGCAGCCAAGGCCGGGATCCCAATGAGCAGTACTTC. As protein: CASSQGRDPNEQYF.

This chain links TRBV7-8 with TRBJ2-2; the match to TRBD2 covers 12 bases. The germline CDR1 and CDR2 sequences are SGHVS and FQNEAQ. Trimming removed 5 bases from V and 6 bases from J; junction bases left unmatched: 13. The CDR3 has 18 residues. CDR3 amino acids: CASSPTTSGGTRSGELFF. The DNA of the CDR3 is TGTGCCAGCAGCCCGACCACTAGCGGGGGGACGCGGTCCGGGGAGCTGTTTTTT.

This sequence joins TRBV29-1 and TRBJ2-1, with 7 bases matching TRBD2. V shed 8 bases, J shed 6 bases, and the junction held 10 bases outside the gene matches. The length of the CDR3 is 13 residues. In germline, CDR1 is SQVTM, CDR2 ANQGSEA. As DNA, the CDR3 is TGCAGCATAGCGGGTAAGGTGGGCAATGAGCAGTTCTTC. Its translation: CSIAGKVGNEQFF.

This chain uses TRBV6-5 with TRBJ2-6; D not certain. The CDR3 covers 17 residues. In germline, CDR1 is MNHEY, CDR2 SVGAGI. Trimming took off 0 bases at V and 0 bases at J, with 9 bases between the two ends. This CDR3 is CASSYSMAASGANVLTF. The CDR3 nucleotides read TGTGCCAGCAGTTACTCGATGGCAGCCTCTGGGGCCAACGTCCTGACTTTC.

This clonotype came up a few times. This chain links TRBV29-1 with TRBJ2-1; D unresolved. This CDR3 spans 16 amino acids. V was trimmed by 0 bases and J by 7 bases, leaving 19 bases between them. The germline V gene encodes CDR1 SQVTM and CDR2 ANQGSEA. CDR3 region: CSVEEGRMRPSNEQFF. CDR3 nucleotide sequence: TGCAGCGTTGAAGAAGGAAGGATGCGGCCCTCTAATGAGCAGTTCTTC.

This clonotype has only a few counts. The V and J genes are TRBV7-2 and TRBJ1-6; D not certain. Trimming took 5 bases from V and 4 from J, leaving 9 bases between them. The CDR3 length is 14 residues. The germline gives CDR1 SGHTA, CDR2 FQGNSA. The CDR3 DNA is TGTGCCAGCAGCGACCGCCAGTATAATTCACCCCTCCACTTT. Protein: CASSDRQYNSPLHF.

V gene TRBV21-1 combines with J gene TRBJ1-4; TRBD1, the table's D call, was not compared with the DNA. TRBV21-1 represents a pseudogene. The CDR3 spans 15 residues. CDR3 in amino acids: CASSSQDSSNEKLFF. The CDR3 region has the DNA TGTGCCAGCAGCTCGCAGGACAGTAGCAATGAAAAACTGTTTTTT.

The chain uses TRBV2 and TRBJ2-7, with D possibly being TRBD1 or TRBD2 (5 bases each). Germline loops: CDR1 SNHLY, CDR2 FYNNEI. V shed 4 bases and J shed 7 bases, with 20 bases lying between them. This CDR3 spans 15 amino acids. The CDR3 loop is CASSAMWGPNLEQYF. The CDR3 DNA is TGTGCCAGCAGTGCAATGTGGGGACCCAATTTGGAGCAGTACTTC. Full variable domain (outside the CDR3, taken from reference TRBV2 and TRBJ2-7): EPEVTQTPSHQVTQMGQEVILRCVPISNHLYFYWYRQILGQKVEFLVSFYNNEISEKSEIFDDQFSVERPDGSNFTLKIRSTKLEDSAMYFCASSAMWGPNLEQYFGPGTRLTVT.

Regarding this clonotype: At one boundary the junction diverges from the germline segment, which might be a read error. V gene TRBV10-3 combines with J gene TRBJ1-2, with D perhaps matching TRBD1 (6 bases). Germline V gene lookup returns CDR1 ENHRY and CDR2 SYGVKD. The CDR3 totals 15 residues. The DNA for the CDR3 is TGTACCATCAGTGAGTTAGGGCGACAGGAGTCTGGCTACACCTTC. Protein sequence: CTISELGRQESGYTF.

This clonotype appeared once. The rearrangement links TRBV24-1 to TRBJ2-5, with 16 bases identical to TRBD2. J was trimmed by 5 bases and V by 1 base; bases with no gene match: 9. Germline values: CDR1 KGHDR, CDR2 SFDVKD. CDR3 length: 19 amino acids. CDR3 sequence reads: CATSDLGTSGGALKETQYF. CDR3 bases: TGTGCCACCAGTGATTTAGGGACTAGCGGGGGGGCCTTGAAGGAGACCCAGTACTTC.

This chain links TRBV4-3 with TRBJ2-1; 7 bases align to TRBD1. This CDR3 contains 17 residues. With 5 bases clipped from V and 5 bases from J, the junction kept 15 bases outside the gene matches. Germline V gene sequence: CDR1 LGHNA, CDR2 YSLEER. As DNA, the CDR3 is TGCGCCAGCAGCTCCTCAGGTCGGGACAGTGAGGACAATGAGCAGTTCTTC. Amino acids: CASSSSGRDSEDNEQFF.

J is TRBJ2-7 and V is TRBV28, with D maybe TRBD2 (5 bases). From germline, CDR1 is MDHEN and CDR2 SYDVKM. Trimming removed 1 base from V and 2 bases from J, with 9 bases in between. The CDR3 sequence is 14 residues long. CDR3 loop: CASSLYGDPYEQYF. Written as DNA, the CDR3 is TGTGCCAGCAGTTTATACGGGGATCCCTACGAGCAGTACTTC.

The chain couples TRBV10-1 to TRBJ2-1; TRBD1 aligns across 10 bases. This CDR3 comprises 16 residues. Germline values: CDR1 WNHNN, CDR2 SYGVQD (reference sequence). Trimming cost V 5 bases and J 11 bases; bases outside gene matches: 15. The DNA of the CDR3 is TGCGCCAGCAGTATAGCGACAGGGGGCGGCCACCAGCAGCAGTTCTTC. Protein product: CASSIATGGGHQQQFF.

J is TRBJ2-7 and V is TRBV23-1, with 7 bases aligning to TRBD1. Judging by the DNA end, TRBJ2-5 fits better; the J call may be wrong. TRBV23-1 belongs to the ORF category, with a function that is uncertain. The CDR3 has 14 amino acids. The CDR3 DNA reads as TGCGCCAGCAGCCGACCGACAGGGCGGGAGACCCAGTACTTC. The encoded protein is CASSRPTGRETQYF.